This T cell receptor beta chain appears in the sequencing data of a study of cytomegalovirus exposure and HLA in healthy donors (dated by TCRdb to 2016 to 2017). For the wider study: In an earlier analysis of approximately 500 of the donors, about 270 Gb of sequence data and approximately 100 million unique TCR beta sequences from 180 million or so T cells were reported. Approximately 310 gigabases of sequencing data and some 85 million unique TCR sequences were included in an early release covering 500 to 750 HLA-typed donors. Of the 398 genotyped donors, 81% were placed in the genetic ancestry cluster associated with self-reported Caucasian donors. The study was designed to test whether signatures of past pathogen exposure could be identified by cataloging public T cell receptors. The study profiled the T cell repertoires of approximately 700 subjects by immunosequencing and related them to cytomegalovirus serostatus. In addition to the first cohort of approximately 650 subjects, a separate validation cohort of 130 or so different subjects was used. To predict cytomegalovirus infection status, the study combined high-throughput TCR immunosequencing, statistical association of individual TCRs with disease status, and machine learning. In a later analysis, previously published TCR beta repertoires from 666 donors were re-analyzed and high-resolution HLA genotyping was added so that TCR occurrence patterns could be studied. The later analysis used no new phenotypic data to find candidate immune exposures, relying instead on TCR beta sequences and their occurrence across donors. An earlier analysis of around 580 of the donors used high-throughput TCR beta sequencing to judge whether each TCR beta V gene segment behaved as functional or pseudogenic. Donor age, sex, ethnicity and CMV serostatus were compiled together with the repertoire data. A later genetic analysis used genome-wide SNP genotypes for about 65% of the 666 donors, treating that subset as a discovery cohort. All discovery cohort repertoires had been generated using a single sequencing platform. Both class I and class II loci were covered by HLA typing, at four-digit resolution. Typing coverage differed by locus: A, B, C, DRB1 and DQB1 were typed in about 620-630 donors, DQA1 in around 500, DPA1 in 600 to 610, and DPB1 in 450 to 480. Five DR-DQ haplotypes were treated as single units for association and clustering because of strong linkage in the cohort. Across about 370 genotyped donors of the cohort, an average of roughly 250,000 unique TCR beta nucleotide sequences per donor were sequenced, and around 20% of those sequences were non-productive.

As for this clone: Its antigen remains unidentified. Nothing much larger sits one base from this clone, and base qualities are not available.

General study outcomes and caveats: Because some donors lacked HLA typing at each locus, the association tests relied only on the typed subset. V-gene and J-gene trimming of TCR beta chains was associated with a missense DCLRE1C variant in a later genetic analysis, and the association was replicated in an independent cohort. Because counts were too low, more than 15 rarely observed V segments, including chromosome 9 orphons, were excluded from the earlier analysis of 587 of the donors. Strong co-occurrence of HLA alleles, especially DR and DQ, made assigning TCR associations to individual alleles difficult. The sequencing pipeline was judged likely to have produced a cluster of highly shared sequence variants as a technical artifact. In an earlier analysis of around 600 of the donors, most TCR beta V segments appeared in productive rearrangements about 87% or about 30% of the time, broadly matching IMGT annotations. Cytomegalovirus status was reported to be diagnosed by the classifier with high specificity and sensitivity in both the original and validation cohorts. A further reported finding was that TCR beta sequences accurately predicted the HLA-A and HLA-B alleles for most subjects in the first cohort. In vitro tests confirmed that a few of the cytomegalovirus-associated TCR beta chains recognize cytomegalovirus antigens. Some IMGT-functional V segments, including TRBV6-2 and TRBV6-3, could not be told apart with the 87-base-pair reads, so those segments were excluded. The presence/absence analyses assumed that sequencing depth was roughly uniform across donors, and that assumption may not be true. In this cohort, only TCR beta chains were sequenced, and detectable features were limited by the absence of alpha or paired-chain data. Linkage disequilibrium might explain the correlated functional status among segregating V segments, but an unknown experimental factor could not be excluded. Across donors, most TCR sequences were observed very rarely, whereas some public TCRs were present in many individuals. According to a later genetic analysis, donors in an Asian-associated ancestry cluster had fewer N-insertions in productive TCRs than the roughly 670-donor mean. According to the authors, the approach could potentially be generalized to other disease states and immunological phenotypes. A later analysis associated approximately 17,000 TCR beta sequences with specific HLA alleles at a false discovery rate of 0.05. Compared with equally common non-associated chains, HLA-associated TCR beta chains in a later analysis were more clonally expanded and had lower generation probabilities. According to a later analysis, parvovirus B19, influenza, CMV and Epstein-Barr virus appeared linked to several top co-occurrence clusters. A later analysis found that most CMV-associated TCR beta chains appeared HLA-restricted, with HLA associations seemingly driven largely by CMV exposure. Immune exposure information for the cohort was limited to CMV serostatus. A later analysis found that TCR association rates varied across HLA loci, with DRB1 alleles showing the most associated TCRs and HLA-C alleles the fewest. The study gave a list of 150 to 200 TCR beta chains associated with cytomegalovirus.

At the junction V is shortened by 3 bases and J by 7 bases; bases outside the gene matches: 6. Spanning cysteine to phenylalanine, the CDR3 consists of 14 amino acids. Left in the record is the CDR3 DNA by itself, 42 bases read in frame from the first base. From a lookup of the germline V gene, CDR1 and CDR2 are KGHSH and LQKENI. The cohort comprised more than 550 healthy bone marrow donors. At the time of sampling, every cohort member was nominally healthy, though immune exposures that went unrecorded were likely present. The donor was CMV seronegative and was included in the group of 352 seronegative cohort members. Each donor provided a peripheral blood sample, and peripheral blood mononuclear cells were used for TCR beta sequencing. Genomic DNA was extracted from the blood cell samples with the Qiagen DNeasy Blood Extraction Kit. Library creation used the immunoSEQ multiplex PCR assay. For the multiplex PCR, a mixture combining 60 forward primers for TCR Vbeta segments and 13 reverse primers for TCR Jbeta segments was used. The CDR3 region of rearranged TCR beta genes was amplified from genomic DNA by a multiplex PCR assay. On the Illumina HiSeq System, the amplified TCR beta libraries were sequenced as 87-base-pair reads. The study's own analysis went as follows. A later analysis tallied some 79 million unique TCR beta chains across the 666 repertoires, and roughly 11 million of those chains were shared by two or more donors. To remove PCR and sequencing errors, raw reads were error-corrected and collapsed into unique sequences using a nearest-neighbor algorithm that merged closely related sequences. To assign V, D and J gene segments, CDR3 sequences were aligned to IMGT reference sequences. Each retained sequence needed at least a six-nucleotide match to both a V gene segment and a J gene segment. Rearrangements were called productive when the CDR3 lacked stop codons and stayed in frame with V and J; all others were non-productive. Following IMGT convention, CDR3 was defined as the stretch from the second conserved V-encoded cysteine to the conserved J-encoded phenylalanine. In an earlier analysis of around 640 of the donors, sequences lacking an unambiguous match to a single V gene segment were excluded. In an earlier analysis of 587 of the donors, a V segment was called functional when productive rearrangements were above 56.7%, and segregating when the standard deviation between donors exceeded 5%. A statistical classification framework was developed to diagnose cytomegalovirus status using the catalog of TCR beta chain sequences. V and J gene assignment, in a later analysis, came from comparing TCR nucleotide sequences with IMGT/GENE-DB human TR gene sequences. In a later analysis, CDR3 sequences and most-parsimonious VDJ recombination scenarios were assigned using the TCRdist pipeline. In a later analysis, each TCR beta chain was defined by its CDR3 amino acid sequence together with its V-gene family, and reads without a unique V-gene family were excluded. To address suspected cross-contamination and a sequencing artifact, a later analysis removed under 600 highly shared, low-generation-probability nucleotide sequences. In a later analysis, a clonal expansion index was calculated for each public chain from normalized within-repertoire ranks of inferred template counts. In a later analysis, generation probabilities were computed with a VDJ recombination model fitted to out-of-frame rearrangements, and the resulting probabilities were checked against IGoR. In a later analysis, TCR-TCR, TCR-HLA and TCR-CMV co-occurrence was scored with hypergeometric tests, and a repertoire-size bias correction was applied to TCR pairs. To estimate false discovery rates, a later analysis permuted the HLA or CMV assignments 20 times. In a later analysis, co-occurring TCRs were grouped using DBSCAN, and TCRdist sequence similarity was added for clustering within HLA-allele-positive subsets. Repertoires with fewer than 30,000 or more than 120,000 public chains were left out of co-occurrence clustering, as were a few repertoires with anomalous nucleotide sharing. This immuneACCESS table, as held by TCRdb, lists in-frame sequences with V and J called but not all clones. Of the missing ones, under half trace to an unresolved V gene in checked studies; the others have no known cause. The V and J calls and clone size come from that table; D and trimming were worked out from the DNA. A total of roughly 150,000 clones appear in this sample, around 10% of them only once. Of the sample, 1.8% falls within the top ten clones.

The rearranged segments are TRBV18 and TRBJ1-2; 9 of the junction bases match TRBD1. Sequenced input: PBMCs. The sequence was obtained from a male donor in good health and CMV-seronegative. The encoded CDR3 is CASSPRTGEVGYTF. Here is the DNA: TGTGCCAGCTCACCCAGGACAGGGGAAGTTGGCTACACCTTC. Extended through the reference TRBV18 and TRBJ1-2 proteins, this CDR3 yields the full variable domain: NAGVMQNPRHLVRRRGQEARLRCSPMKGHSHVYWYRQLPEEGLKFMVYLQKENIIDESGMPKERFSAEFPKEGPSILRIQQVVRGDSAAYFCASSPRTGEVGYTFGSGTRLTVV.